This T cell receptor beta chain is drawn from a study of T-cell reconstitution after alpha-beta-depleted transplantation in children (dated by TCRdb to 2015 to 2016). About the study as a whole: Using TCR repertoire profiling, the study quantitatively followed how T-cell immune reconstitution unfolded in children after TCRalphabeta/CD19-depleted allogeneic hematopoietic cell transplantation. Results the study describes overall, beyond this receptor: In some patients, high TCRbeta diversity at day 60 was attributed to recipient T cells and intrathymic progenitors that had survived conditioning. Over the following months the frequencies of hyperexpanded clones went down, and after one year T-cell counts and TCRbeta diversity were mostly credited to newly produced T cells. Apparently early alphabetaT-cell count recovery about two months after transplant reportedly relied on only several hundred rapidly expanded clones derived from non-depleted graft cells.

Library preparation was by PCR. The listed sequencing device is Illumina HiSeq 2500. Molecular barcoding was employed in the preparation of TCR libraries, with unique molecular identifiers being used to normalize TCRbeta repertoire quantification. TCRdb redid the processing of the public reads, applying fastp at Q25 and MiXCR, and retained in-frame beta chains. A single entry per CDR3 protein holds the most common genes and DNA from its merged rows. The sample yields hundreds of thousands of distinct CDR3 sequences; approximately 13% were counted once. Over 2% of the sample rests with the top ten. What this sample's treatment or condition label stands for: allogeneic hematopoietic cell transplantation with graft depleted of TCRalphabeta T cells and CD19 B cells. The children who served as transplant recipients had been given grafts of TCRalphabeta/CD19-depleted allogeneic hematopoietic cells. The germline V gene supplies CDR1 SGHRS and CDR2 YFSETQ. Its CDR3 holds 14 amino acids, cysteine through phenylalanine. The retained sequence is limited to the CDR3, 42 bases, with the frame set at the first base.

The table lists this clonotype with a few counts. Its binding antigen is unknown. One end of the junction is discordant with germline, which a read error may explain. The sample in question was PBMCs, mostly from graft donor cells, obtained 360 days after TCRalphabeta/CD19-depleted stem cell transplant. This receptor was taken from a male patient between 5 and 17 years old who had a stem cell transplant for acute myeloid leukemia, so the T cells may come from the graft donor. Here the chain combines TRBV5-1 and TRBJ2-3, with TRBD2 identical over 8 junction bases. The bases read TGCGCCAGCAGCCTATGGACTAGCATAGATACGCAGTATTTT. It specifies CASSLWTSIDTQYF.